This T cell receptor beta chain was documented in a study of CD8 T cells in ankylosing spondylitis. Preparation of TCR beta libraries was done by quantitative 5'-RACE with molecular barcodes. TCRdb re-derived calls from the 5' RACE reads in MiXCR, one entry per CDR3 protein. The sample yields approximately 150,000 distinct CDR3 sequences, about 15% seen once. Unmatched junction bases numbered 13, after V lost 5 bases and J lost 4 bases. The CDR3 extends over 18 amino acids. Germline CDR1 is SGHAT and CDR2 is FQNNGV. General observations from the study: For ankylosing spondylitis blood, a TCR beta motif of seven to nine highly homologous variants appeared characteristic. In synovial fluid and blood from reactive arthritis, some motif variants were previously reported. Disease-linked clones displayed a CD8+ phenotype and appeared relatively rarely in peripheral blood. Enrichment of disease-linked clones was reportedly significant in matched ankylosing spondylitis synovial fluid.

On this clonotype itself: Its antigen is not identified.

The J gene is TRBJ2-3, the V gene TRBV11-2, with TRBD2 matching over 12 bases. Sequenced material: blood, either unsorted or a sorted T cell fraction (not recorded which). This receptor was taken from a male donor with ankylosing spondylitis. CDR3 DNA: TGTGCCAGCAGCCCACCTAGCGGGAGGGCCGCTAGGGCAGATACGCAGTATTTT. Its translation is CASSPPSGRAARADTQYF.